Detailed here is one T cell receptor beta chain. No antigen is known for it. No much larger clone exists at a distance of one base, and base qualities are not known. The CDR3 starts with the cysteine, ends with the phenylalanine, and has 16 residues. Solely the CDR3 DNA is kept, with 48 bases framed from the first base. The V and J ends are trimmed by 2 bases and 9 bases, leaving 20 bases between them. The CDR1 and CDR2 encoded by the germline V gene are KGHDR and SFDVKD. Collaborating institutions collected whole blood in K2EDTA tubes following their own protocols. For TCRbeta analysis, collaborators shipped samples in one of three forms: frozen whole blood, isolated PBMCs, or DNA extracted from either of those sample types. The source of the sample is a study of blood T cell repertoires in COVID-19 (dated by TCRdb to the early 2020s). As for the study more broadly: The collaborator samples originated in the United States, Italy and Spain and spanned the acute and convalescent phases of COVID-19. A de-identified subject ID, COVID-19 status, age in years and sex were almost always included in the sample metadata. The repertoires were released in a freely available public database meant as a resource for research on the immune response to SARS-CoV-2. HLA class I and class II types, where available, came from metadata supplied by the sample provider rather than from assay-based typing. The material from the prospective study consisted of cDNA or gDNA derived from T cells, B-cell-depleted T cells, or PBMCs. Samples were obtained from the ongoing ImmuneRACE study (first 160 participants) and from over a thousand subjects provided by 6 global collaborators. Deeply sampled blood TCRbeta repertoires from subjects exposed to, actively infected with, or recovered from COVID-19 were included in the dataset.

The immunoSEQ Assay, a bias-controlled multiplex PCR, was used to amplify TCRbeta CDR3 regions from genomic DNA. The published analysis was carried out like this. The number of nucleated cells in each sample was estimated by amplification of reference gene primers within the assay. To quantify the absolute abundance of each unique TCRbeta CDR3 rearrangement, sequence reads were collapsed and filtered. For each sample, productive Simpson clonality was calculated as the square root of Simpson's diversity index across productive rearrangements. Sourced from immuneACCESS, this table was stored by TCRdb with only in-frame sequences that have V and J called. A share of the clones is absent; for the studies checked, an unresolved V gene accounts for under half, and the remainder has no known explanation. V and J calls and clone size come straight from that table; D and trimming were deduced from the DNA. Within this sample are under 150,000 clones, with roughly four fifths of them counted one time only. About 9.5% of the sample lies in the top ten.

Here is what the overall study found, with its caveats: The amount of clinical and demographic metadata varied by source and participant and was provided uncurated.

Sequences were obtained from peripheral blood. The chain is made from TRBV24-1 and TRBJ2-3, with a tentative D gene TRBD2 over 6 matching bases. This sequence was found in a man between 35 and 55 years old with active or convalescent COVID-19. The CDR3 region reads CATSDSSGRTSGTQYF. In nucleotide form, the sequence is TGTGCCACCAGTGATTCCAGCGGGCGCACCTCGGGGACGCAGTATTTT.